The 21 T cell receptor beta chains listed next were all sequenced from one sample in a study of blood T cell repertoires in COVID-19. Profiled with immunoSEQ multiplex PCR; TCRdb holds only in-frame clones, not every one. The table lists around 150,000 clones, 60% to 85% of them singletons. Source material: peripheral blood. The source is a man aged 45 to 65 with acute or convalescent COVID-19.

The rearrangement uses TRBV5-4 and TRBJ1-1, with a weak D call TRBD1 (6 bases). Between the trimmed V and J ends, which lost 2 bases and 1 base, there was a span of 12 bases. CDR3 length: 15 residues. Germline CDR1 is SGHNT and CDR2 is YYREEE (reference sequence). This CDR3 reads CASSLQGLRNTEAFF. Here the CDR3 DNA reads TGTGCCAGCAGCTTACAGGGTTTAAGGAACACTGAAGCTTTCTTT.

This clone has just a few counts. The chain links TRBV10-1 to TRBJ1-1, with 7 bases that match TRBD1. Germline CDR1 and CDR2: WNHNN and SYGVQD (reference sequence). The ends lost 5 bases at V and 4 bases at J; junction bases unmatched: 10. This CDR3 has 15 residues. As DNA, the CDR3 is TGCGCCAGCAGTTTAGGGGGCACATTGGGCACTGAAGCTTTCTTT. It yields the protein CASSLGGTLGTEAFF.

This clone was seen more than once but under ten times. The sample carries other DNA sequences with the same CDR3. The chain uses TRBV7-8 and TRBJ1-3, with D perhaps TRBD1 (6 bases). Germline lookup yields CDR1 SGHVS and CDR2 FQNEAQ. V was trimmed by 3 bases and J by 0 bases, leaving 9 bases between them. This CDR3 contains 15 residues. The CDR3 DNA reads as TGTGCCAGCAGCTTCGGACAGAGCTCTGGAAACACCATATATTTT. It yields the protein CASSFGQSSGNTIYF.

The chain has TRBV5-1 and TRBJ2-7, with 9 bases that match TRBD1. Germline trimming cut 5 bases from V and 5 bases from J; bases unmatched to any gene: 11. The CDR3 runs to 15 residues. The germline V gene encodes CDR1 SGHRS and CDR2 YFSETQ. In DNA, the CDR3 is TGCGCCAGCAGTTTCCGAGGACAGGGGATAGACGAGCAGTACGTC. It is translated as CASSFRGQGIDEQYV.

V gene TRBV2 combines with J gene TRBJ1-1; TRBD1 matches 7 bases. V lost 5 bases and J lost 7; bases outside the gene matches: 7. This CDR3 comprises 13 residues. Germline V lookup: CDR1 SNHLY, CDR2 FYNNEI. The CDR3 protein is CASSRDSDREAFF. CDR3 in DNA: TGTGCCAGCAGTCGGGACAGCGACCGTGAAGCTTTCTTT.

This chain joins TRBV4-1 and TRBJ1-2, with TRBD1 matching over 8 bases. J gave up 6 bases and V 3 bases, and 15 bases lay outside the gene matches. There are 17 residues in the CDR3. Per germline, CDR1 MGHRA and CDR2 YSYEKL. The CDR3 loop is CASSQPRQGPLLDGYTF. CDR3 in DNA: TGCGCCAGCAGCCAGCCCAGACAGGGGCCCCTTTTGGATGGCTACACCTTC.

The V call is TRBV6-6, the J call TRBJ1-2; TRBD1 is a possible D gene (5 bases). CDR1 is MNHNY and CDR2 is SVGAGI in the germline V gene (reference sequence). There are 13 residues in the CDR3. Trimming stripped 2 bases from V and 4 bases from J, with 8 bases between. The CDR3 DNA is TGTGCCAGCAGTTACACGGACACCTATGGCTACACCTTC. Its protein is CASSYTDTYGYTF.

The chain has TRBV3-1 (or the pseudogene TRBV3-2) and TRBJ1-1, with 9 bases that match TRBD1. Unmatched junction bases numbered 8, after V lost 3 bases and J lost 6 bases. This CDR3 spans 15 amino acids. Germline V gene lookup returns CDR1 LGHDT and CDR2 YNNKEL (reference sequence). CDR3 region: CASSQTGGIAPEAFF. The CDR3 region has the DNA TGTGCCAGCAGCCAGACAGGGGGGATAGCGCCTGAAGCTTTCTTT.

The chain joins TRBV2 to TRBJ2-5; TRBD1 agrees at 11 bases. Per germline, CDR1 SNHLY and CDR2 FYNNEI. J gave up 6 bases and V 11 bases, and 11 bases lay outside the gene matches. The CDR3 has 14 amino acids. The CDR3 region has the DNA TGTGCCGGGGGGACAGGGGGATCCCCACAGACCCAGTACTTC. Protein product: CAGGTGGSPQTQYF.

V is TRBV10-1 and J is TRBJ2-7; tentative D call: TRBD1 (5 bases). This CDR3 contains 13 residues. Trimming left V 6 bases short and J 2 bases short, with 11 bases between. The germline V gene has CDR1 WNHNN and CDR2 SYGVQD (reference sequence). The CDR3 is CASRRDRPYEQYV. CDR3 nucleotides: TGCGCCAGCAGACGTGACAGACCCTACGAGCAGTACGTC.

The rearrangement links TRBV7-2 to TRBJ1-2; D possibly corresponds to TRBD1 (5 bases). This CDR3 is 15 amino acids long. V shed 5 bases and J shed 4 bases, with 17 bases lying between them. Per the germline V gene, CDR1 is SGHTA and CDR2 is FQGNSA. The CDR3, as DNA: TGTGCCAGCAGCCTCTCAGGGACTGGAATCTATGGCTACACCTTC. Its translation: CASSLSGTGIYGYTF.

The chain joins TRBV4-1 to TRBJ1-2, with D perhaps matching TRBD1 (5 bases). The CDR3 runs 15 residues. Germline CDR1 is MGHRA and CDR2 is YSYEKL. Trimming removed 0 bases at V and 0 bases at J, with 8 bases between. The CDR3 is CASSQETASNYGYTF. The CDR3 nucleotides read TGCGCCAGCAGCCAAGAGACAGCCTCTAACTATGGCTACACCTTC.

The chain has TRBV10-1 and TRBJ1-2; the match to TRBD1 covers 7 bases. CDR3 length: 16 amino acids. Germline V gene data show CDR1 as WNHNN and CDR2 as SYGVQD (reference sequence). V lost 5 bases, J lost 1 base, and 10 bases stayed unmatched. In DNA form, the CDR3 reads TGCGCCAGCAGTCCGAAGGACCGACAGGGTAACTATGGCTACACCTTC. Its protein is CASSPKDRQGNYGYTF.

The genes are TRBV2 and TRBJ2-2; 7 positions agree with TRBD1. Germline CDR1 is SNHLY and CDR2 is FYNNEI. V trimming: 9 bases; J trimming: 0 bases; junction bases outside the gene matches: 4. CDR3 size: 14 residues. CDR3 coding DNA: TGTGCCAGGAAAGGGGGCGCGAACACCGGGGAGCTGTTTTTT. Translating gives CARKGGANTGELFF.

CDR3 in amino acids: CASSQERESSYNEQFF. CDR3 bases: TGTGCCAGCAGCCAAGAGCGAGAGAGCTCCTACAATGAGCAGTTCTTC. V gene TRBV4-2 combines with J gene TRBJ2-1; no firm D call. CDR3 size: 16 residues. With 0 bases removed from V and 0 bases from J, the gap between germline ends came to 9 bases. Germline CDR1 reads LGHNA; CDR2 reads YNFKEQ.

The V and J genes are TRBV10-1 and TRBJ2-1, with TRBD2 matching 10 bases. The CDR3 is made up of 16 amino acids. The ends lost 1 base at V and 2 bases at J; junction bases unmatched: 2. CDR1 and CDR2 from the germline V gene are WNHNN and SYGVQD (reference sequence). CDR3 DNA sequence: TGCGCCAGCAGTGAGTTTAGCGGGGGGACCTACAATGAGCAGTTCTTC. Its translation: CASSEFSGGTYNEQFF.

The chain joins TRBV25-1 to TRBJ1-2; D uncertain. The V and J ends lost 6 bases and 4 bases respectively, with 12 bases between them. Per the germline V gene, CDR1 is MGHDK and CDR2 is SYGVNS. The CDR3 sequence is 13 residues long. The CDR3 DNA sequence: TGTGCCAGCAGGCCCGGAGGCCCCTATGGCTACACCTTC. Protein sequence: CASRPGGPYGYTF.

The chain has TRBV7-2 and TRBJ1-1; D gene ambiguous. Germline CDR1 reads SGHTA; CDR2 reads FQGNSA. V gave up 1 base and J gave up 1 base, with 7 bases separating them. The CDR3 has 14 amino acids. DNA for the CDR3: TGTGCCAGCAGCTTAGGGAGAAAGAACACTGAAGCTTTCTTT. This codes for CASSLGRKNTEAFF.

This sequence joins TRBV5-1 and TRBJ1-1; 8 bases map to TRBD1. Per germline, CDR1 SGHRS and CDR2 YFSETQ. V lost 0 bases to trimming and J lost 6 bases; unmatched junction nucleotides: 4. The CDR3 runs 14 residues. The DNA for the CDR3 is TGCGCCAGCAGCTTGGAGAACAGGGGGTCTGAAGCTTTCTTT. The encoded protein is CASSLENRGSEAFF.

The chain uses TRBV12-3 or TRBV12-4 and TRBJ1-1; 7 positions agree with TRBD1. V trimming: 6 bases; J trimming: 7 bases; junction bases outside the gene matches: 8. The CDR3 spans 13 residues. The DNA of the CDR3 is TGTGCCAGCAGCCGCGACAGGGAGAATGAAGCTTTCTTT. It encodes CASSRDRENEAFF.

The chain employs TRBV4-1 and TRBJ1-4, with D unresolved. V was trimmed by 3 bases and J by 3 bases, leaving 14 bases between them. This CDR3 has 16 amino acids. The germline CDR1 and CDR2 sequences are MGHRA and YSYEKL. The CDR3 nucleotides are TGCGCCAGCAGCCAGCTCCCGCCAGCGGCTAATGAAAAACTGTTTTTT. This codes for CASSQLPPAANEKLFF.